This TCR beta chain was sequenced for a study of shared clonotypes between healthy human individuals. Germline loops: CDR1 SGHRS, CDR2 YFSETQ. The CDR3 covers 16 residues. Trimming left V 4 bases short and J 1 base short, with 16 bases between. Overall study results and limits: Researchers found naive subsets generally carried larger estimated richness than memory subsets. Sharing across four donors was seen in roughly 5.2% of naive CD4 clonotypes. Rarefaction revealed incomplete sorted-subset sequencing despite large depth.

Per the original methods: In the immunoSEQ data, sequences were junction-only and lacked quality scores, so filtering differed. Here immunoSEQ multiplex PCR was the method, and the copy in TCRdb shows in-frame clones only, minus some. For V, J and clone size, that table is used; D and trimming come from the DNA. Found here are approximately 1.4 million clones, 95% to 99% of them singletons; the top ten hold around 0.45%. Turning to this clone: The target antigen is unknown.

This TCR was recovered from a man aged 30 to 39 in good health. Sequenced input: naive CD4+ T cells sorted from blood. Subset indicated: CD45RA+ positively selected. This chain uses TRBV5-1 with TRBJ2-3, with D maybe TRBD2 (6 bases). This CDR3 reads CASSLVGGAGTDTQYF. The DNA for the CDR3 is TGCGCCAGCAGCCTCGTCGGCGGGGCAGGCACAGATACGCAGTATTTT.